This T cell receptor (beta chain) was sequenced for a study of blood T cell repertoires in COVID-19. Study-level background: Collection of acute and convalescent COVID-19 samples took place in the United States, Italy and Spain. T cells, B-cell-depleted T cells, or PBMCs provided the cDNA or gDNA that served as material.

V lost 0 bases to trimming and J lost 5 bases, with 12 bases between them. Germline V gene data show CDR1 as SGHRS and CDR2 as YFSETQ. The CDR3 has 15 amino acids. In the original analysis: Cell counts per sample came from amplifying reference gene primers. Clones were sequenced by immunoSEQ multiplex PCR, and TCRdb holds only the in-frame ones, with some missing. V, J and clone size derive from that table, while D and trimming were established from the DNA sequence. The sample has about 140,000 clones, approximately 80% seen once. V gene TRBV5-1 combines with J gene TRBJ1-3; D is possibly TRBD1 (5 bases). Specimen: peripheral blood. This clonotype was obtained from an elderly woman in a cohort sampled during active or convalescent COVID-19. The CDR3 DNA follows: TGCGCCAGCAGCTTGGACACGGGGGGAAGAAACACCATATATTTT. This translates into CASSLDTGGRNTIYF.